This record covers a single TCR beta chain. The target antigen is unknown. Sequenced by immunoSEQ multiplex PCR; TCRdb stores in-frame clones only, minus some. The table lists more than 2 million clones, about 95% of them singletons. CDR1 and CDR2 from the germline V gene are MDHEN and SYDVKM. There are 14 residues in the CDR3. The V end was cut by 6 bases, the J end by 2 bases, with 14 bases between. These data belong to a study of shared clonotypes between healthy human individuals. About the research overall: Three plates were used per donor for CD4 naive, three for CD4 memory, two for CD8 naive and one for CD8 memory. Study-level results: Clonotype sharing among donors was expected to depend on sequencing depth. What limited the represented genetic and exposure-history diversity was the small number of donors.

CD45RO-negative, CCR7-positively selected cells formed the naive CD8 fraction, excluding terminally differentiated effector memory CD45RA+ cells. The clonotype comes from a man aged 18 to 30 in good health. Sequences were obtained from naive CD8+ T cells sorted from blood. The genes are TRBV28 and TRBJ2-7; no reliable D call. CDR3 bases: TGTGCCAGCAGCCCTTCCGACAAGGCCTACGAGCAGTACTTC. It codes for CASSPSDKAYEQYF.